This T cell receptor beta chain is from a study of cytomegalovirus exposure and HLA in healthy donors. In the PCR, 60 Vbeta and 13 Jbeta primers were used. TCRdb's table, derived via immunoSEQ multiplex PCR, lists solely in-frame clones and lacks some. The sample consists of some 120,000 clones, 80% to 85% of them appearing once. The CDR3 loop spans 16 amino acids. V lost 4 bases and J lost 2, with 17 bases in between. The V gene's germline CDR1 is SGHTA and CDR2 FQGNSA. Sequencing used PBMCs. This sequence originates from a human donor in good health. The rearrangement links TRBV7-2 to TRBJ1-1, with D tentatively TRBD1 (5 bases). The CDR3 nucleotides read TGTGCCAGCAGCTGGCAGCCGACCGGGACTAACACTGAAGCTTTCTTT. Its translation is CASSWQPTGTNTEAFF.